These 9 T cell receptor beta chains were all obtained from the same sample, sequenced in a study of Tregs in tolerant kidney transplant recipients. The protocol was immunoSEQ multiplex PCR, while the TCRdb copy is restricted to in-frame clones and leaves out a portion. The sample lists tens of thousands of clones; roughly 84% were seen once. Sequenced input: CD4+ T cells from blood. The source is a human donor in good health.

The CDR3 region is CASRGQGSGNTIYF. DNA for the CDR3: TGTGCCAGCAGAGGACAGGGCTCTGGAAACACCATATATTTT. J is TRBJ1-3 and V is TRBV6-6, with 8 bases that match TRBD1. The V gene's germline CDR1 is MNHNY and CDR2 SVGAGI (reference sequence). The CDR3 runs to 14 residues. V lost 6 bases to trimming and J lost 0 bases; unmatched junction nucleotides: 1.

Concerning this clone: A junction end diverges from the germline sequence, so it may reflect a read error. The CDR3 coding sequence is TGTGCCAGCAGCTTAGAGGGTCCCGGGACCCGCTTCCACTTC. Translation gives CASSLEGPGTRFHF. The chain recombines TRBV7-9 with TRBJ2-7; perhaps D is TRBD1 or TRBD2 (5 bases each). This CDR3 comprises 14 residues. Germline values: CDR1 SEHNR, CDR2 FQNEAQ (reference sequence).

The chain uses TRBV10-3 and TRBJ2-4; D remains ambiguous. Trimming removed 2 bases at V and 10 bases at J, with 18 bases between. The length of the CDR3 is 15 residues. The germline V gene has CDR1 ENHRY and CDR2 SYGVKD. CDR3 residues: CAISEAWTEPKIQYF. The CDR3 nucleotides are TGTGCCATCAGTGAGGCGTGGACGGAGCCCAAGATTCAGTACTTC.

This chain uses TRBV30 with TRBJ1-2, with D unresolved. Germline CDR1 is GTSNPN and CDR2 is SVGIG (reference sequence). The CDR3 is 10 amino acids. The V end lost 4 bases, the J end lost 6 bases, and 6 bases lay between the germline ends. DNA of the CDR3: TGTGCCTGGAAGCGGGATGGCTACACCTTC. Amino acids: CAWKRDGYTF.

In DNA form, the CDR3 reads TGTGCCAGCAGTTACCCAAGCTCGAGCTCCTACGAGCAGTACTTC. Translating gives CASSYPSSSSYEQYF. The rearrangement uses TRBV2 and TRBJ2-7, with no clear D. Germline V lookup: CDR1 SNHLY, CDR2 FYNNEI. The ends were cut back, 5 bases at V and 0 bases at J, with 14 bases in the middle. The CDR3 has 15 residues.

The chain is built from TRBV18 and TRBJ2-2; maybe TRBD1 (5 bases). The CDR3 extends over 14 amino acids. The germline V gene has CDR1 KGHSH and CDR2 LQKENI. The V end was cut by 5 bases, the J end by 1 base, with 8 bases between. The CDR3 loop is CASSIGQNTGELFF. CDR3 bases: TGTGCCAGCTCAATAGGACAGAACACCGGGGAGCTGTTTTTT.

This clone was seen only once. V usage is TRBV19 and J usage is TRBJ1-1; tentative D call: TRBD1 (6 bases). Germline lookup yields CDR1 LNHDA and CDR2 SQIVND (reference sequence). The V gene lost 7 bases and the J gene lost 2 bases, with 14 bases spanning the gap. This CDR3 contains 14 residues. Here the CDR3 reads CASTPGAPNTEAFF. Here the CDR3 DNA reads TGTGCCAGTACTCCGGGGGCCCCTAACACTGAAGCTTTCTTT.

The rearrangement uses TRBV9 and TRBJ1-2; D call uncertain. The CDR3 extends over 18 amino acids. Per germline, CDR1 SGDLS and CDR2 YYNGEE. The ends were cut back, 0 bases at V and 1 base at J, with 19 bases in the middle. The CDR3 DNA sequence: TGTGCCAGCAGCGTAGTCCCCCTCAATCCAGGCAGTAACTATGGCTACACCTTC. This gives the protein CASSVVPLNPGSNYGYTF.

This clone was recorded only once. The chain's CDR3 is CASSVAGEPYEQYF. CDR3 nucleotides: TGTGCCAGCAGCGTAGCGGGAGAACCCTACGAGCAGTACTTC. The chain joins TRBV9 to TRBJ2-7, with TRBD2 as a possible D gene (6 bases). The CDR3 is 14 amino acids. CDR1 is SGDLS and CDR2 is YYNGEE in the germline V gene. V was clipped by 0 bases and J by 2 bases, with 9 bases between them.